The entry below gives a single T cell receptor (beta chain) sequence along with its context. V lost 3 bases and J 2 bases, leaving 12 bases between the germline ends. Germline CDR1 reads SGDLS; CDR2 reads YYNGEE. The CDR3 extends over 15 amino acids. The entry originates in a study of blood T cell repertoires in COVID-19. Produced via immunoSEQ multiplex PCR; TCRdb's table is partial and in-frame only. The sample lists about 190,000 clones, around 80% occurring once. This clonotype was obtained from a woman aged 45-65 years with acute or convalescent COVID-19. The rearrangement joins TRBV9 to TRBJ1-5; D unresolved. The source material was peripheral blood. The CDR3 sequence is CASSASGWGNQPQHF. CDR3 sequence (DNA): TGTGCCAGCAGCGCCTCGGGATGGGGCAATCAGCCCCAGCATTTT.